The clone carrying this TCR beta chain was observed a handful of times. Its antigen is unidentified. This specimen comes from a study of cytomegalovirus exposure and HLA in healthy donors. Notes on the study in general: A few V segments could not be told apart, such as TRBV6-2 and TRBV6-3, and were left out. A prior analysis recorded that most TCR beta V segments were productive about 87% or about 30% of the time.

The PCR made use of 60 Vbeta and 13 Jbeta primers. Profiled with immunoSEQ multiplex PCR; TCRdb holds only in-frame clones, not every one. The data show 100,000 to 150,000 clones, around three quarters seen once. Germline assignment: CDR1 MNHEY and CDR2 SVGAGI. J gave up 5 bases and V 5 bases, and 9 bases lay outside the gene matches. The CDR3 consists of 15 residues. The chain joins TRBV6-5 to TRBJ2-5; 9 bases are a match to TRBD1. The TCR was taken from a female donor in good health and CMV-seronegative. The source material was PBMCs. CDR3 in DNA: TGTGCCAGCAGTCCTACAGGGGGCGGCCCTGAGACCCAGTACTTC. Translating it yields CASSPTGGGPETQYF.